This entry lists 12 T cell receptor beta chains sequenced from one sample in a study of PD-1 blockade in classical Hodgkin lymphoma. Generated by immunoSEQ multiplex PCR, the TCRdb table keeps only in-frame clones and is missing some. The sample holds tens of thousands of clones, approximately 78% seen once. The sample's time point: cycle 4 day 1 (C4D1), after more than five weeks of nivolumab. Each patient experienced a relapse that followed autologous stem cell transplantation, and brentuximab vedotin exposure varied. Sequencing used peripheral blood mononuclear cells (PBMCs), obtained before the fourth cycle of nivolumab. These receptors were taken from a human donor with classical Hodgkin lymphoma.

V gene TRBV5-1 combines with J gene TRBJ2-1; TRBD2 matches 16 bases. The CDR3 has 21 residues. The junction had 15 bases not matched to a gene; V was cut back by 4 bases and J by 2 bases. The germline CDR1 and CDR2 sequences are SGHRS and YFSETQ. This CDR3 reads CASSKNPGLAGGLQTYNEQFF. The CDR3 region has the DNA TGCGCCAGCAGCAAAAATCCGGGACTAGCGGGAGGGCTCCAAACCTACAATGAGCAGTTCTTC. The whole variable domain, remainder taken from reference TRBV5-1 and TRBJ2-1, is KAGVTQTPRYLIKTRGQQVTLSCSPISGHRSVSWYQQTPGQGLQFLFEYFSETQRNKGNFPGRFSGRQFSNSRSEMNVSTLELGDSALYLCASSKNPGLAGGLQTYNEQFFGPGTRLTVL.

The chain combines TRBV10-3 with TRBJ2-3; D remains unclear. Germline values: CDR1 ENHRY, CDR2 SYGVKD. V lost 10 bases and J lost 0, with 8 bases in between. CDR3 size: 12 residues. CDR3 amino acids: CATAESTDTQYF. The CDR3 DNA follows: TGTGCCACCGCGGAAAGCACAGATACGCAGTATTTT.

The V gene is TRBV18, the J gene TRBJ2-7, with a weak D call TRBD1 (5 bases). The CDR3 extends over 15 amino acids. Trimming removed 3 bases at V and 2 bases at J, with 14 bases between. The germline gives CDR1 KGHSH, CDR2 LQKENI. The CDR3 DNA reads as TGTGCCAGCTCACCCACCTATTCAGGGACCTACGAGCAGTACTTC. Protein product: CASSPTYSGTYEQYF.

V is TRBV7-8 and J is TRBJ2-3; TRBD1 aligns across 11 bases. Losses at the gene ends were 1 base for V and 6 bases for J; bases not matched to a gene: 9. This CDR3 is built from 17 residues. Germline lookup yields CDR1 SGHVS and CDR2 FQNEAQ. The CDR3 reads CASSLVFGQGAGDTQYF. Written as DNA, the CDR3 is TGTGCCAGCAGCTTAGTGTTCGGACAGGGGGCCGGTGATACGCAGTATTTT. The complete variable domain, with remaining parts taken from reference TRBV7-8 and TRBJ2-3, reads GAGVSQSPRYKVAKRGQDVALRCDPISGHVSLFWYQQALGQGPEFLTYFQNEAQLDKSGLPSDRFFAERPEGSVSTLKIQRTQQEDSAVYLCASSLVFGQGAGDTQYFGPGTRLTVL.

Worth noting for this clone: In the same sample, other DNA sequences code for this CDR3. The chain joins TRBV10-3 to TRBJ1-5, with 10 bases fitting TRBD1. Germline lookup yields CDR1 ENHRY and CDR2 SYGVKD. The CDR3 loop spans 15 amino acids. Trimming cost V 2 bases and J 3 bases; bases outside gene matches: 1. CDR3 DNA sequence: TGTGCCATCAGTGAGGGGACAGGGGCCAATCAGCCCCAGCATTTT. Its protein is CAISEGTGANQPQHF.

CDR3 bases: TGCACCAGCAGCCAAGATTGCCAAGGCTTAGCCGCAGATACGCAGTATTTT. It specifies CTSSQDCQGLAADTQYF. The V gene is TRBV1, the J gene TRBJ2-3; the table's D call of TRBD2 was not tested on the DNA. TRBV1 corresponds to a pseudogene. There are 17 residues in the CDR3.

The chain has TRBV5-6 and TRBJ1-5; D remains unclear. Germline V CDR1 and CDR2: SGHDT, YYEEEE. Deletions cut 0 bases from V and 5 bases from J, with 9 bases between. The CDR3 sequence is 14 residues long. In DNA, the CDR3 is TGTGCCAGCAGCTTGGTGGGGTTTGATCAGCCCCAGCATTTT. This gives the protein CASSLVGFDQPQHF.

This CDR3 reads CASSYVTGGYGYTF. In DNA form, the CDR3 reads TGTGCCAGCAGTTATGTCACAGGGGGCTATGGCTACACCTTC. This chain joins TRBV6-5 and TRBJ1-2; 8 bases fit TRBD1. Germline values: CDR1 MNHEY, CDR2 SVGAGI. This CDR3 has 14 amino acids. The J segment lost 4 bases and the V segment lost 3 bases, leaving 4 bases of the junction unmatched.

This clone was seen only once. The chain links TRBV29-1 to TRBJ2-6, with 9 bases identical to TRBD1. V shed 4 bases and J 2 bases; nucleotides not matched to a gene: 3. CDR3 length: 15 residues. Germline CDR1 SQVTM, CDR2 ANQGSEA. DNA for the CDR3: TGCAGCGTTGGGGGGACAGGGCCTGGGGCCAACGTCCTGACTTTC. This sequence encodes CSVGGTGPGANVLTF.

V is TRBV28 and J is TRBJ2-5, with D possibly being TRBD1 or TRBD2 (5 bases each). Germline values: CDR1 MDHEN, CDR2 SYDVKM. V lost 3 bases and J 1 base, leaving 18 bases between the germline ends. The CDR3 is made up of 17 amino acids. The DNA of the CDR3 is TGTGCCAGCAGTTTGGCAAGGACGGGGCCTCTCCAAGAGACCCAGTACTTC. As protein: CASSLARTGPLQETQYF. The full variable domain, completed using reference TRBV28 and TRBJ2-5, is DVKVTQSSRYLVKRTGEKVFLECVQDMDHENMFWYRQDPGLGLRLIYFSYDVKMKEKGDIPEGYSVSREKKERFSLILESASTNQTSMYLCASSLARTGPLQETQYFGPGTRLLVL.

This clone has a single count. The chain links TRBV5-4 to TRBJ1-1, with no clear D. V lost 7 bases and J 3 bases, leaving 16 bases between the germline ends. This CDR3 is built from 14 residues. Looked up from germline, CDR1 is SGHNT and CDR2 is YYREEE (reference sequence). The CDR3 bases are TGTGCCAGCCGGCGGGTCCCCTCTGACACTGAAGCTTTCTTT. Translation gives CASRRVPSDTEAFF.

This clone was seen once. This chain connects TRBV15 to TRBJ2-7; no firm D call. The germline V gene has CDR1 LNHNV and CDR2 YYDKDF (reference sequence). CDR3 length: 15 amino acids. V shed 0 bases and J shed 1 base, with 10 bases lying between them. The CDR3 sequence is CATSRDLSGSYEQYF. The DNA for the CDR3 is TGTGCCACCAGCAGAGATTTAAGTGGATCCTACGAGCAGTACTTC.